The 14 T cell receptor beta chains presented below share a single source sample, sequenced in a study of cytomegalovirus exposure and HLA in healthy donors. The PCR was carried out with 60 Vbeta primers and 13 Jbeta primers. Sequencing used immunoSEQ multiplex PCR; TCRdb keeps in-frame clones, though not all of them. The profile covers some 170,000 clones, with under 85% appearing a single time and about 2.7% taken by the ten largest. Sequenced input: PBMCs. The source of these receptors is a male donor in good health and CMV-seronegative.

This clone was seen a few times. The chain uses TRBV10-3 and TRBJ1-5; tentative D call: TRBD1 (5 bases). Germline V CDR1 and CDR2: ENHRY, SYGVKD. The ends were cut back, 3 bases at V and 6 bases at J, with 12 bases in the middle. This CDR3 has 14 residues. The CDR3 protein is CAISDRTGGQPQHF. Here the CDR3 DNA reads TGTGCCATCAGTGACCGGACCGGGGGTCAGCCCCAGCATTTT.

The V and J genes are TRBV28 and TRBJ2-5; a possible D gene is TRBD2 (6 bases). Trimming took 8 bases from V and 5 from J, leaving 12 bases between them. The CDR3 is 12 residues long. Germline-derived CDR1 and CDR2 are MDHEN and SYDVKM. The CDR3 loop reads CASYDGGETQYF. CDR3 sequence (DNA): TGTGCCAGCTATGACGGAGGGGAGACCCAGTACTTC. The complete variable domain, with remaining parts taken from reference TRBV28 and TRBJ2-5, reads DVKVTQSSRYLVKRTGEKVFLECVQDMDHENMFWYRQDPGLGLRLIYFSYDVKMKEKGDIPEGYSVSREKKERFSLILESASTNQTSMYLCASYDGGETQYFGPGTRLLVL.

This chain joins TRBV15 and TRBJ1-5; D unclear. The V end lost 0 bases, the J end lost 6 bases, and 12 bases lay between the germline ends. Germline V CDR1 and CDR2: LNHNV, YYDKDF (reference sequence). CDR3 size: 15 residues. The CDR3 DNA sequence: TGTGCCACCAGCAGAGATGCGGGTGGTGGTCAGCCCCAGCATTTT. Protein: CATSRDAGGGQPQHF.

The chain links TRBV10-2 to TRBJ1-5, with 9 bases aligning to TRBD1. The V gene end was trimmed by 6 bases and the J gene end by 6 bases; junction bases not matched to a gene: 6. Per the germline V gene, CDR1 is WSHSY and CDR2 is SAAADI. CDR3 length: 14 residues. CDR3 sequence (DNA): TGCGCCAGCAGCGCTACAGGGGGCCGTCAGCCCCAGCATTTT. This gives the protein CASSATGGRQPQHF.

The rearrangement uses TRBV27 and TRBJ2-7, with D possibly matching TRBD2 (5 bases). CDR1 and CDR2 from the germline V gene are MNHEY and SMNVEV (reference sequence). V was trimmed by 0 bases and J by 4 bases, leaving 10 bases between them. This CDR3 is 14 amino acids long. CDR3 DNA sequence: TGTGCCAGCAGTTTATCGGCACCGGGGTACGAGCAGTACTTC. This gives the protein CASSLSAPGYEQYF.

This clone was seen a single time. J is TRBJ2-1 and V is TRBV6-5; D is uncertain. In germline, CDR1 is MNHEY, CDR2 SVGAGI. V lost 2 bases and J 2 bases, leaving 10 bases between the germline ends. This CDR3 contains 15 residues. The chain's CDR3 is CASSYRLGPYNEQFF. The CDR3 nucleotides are TGTGCCAGCAGTTACCGGCTAGGCCCCTACAATGAGCAGTTCTTC.

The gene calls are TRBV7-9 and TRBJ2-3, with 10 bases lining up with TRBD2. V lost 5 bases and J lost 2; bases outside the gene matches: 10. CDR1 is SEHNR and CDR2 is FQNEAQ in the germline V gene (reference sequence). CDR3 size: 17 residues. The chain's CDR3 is CASSQRASGGLTDTQYF. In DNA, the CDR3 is TGTGCCAGCAGCCAACGGGCTAGCGGGGGCCTCACAGATACGCAGTATTTT.

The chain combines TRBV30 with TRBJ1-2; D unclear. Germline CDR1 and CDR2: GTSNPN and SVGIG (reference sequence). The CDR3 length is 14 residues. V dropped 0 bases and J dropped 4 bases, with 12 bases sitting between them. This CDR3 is CAWSVGRGGYGYTF. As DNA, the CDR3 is TGTGCCTGGAGTGTAGGCCGGGGAGGCTATGGCTACACCTTC.

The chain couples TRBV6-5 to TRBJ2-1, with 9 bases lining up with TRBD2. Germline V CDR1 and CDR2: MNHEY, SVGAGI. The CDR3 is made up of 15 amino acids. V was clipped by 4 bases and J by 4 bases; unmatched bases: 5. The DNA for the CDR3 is TGTGCCAGCAGTTCTTGGACTAGCGAATACAATGAGCAGTTCTTC. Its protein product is CASSSWTSEYNEQFF.

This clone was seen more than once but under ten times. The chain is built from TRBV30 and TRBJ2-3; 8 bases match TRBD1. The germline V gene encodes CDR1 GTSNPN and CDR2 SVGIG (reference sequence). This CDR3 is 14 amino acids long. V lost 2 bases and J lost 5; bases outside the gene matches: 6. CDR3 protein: CAWSHLTGVDTQYF. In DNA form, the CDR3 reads TGTGCCTGGAGTCATCTGACAGGGGTAGATACGCAGTATTTT. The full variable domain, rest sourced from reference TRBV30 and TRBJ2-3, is SQTIHQWPATLVQPVGSPLSLECTVEGTSNPNLYWYRQAAGRGLQLLFYSVGIGQISSEVPQNLSASRPQDRQFILSSKKLLLSDSGFYLCAWSHLTGVDTQYFGPGTRLTVL.

This chain's CDR3 is CASSGGTSGGPYTQYF. The CDR3 coding sequence is TGTGCCAGCAGCGGGGGGACTAGCGGGGGGCCATATACGCAGTATTTT. The J gene is TRBJ2-3, the V gene TRBV7-2, with 15 bases aligning to TRBD2. V lost 5 bases to trimming and J lost 7 bases; unmatched junction nucleotides: 7. The CDR3 sequence is 16 residues long. Germline loops: CDR1 SGHTA, CDR2 FQGNSA.

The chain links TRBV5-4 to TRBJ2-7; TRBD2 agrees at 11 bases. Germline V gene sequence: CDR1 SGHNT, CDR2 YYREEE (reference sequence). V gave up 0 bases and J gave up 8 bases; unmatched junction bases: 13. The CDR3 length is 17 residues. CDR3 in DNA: TGTGCCAGCAGCTTGGGGGCTACTAGCGGGAGAGAGACGCAGCAGTACTTC. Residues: CASSLGATSGRETQQYF.

The CDR3 nucleotides are TGTGCCAGCGGCGGGGGGGCAGGAGATACGCAGTATTTT. Translation gives CASGGGAGDTQYF. The rearrangement uses TRBV2 and TRBJ2-3; 9 bases line up with TRBD2. Germline loops: CDR1 SNHLY, CDR2 FYNNEI. CDR3 length equals 13 residues. J was trimmed by 5 bases and V by 8 bases; bases with no gene match: 5.

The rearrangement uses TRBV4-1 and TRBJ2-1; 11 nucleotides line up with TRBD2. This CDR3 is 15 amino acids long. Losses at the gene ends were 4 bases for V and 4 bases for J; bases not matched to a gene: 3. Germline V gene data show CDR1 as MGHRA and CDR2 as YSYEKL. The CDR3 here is CASSRLAGRYNEQFF. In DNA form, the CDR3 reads TGCGCCAGCAGCCGACTAGCGGGGCGGTACAATGAGCAGTTCTTC.